A single sample is the source of the 4 T cell receptor beta chains below, sequenced in a study of blood T cell repertoires in COVID-19. Sequenced by immunoSEQ multiplex PCR; TCRdb stores in-frame clones only, minus some. The table includes 3,600 or so clones, around 70% detected once. The sequencing input was peripheral blood. The source of these receptors is a man between 70 and 80 years old with active COVID-19.

The gene calls are TRBV11-2 and TRBJ2-1, with D possibly TRBD2 on 7 matching bases. With 5 bases removed from V and 9 bases from J, the gap between germline ends came to 29 bases. The CDR3 sequence is 18 residues long. CDR1 is SGHAT, CDR2 FQNNGV, per germline. The CDR3 region has the DNA TGTGCCAGCAGCCGAGCTCGGGCGTCAGCAGGGAGGGGGGGTGAGCAGTTCTTC. It codes for CASSRARASAGRGGEQFF.

This clone occurred a few times. This chain joins TRBV7-6 and TRBJ1-1, with D perhaps TRBD1 (6 bases). V shed 2 bases and J shed 1 base, with 8 bases lying between them. The CDR3 loop spans 14 amino acids. CDR1 SGHVS and CDR2 FNYEAQ come from the germline V gene. CDR3 sequence reads: CASSLLGQNTEAFF. The CDR3 bases are TGTGCCAGCAGCTTACTGGGACAGAACACTGAAGCTTTCTTT.

The rearrangement joins TRBV3-1 (or the pseudogene TRBV3-2) to TRBJ1-1, with D possibly TRBD1 on 6 matching bases. Per the germline V gene, CDR1 is LGHDT and CDR2 is YNNKEL (reference sequence). V was trimmed by 4 bases and J by 3 bases, leaving 9 bases between them. CDR3 length: 13 amino acids. CDR3 coding DNA: TGTGCCAGCAGCCTCAGGGGAGACACTGAAGCTTTCTTT. Its translation is CASSLRGDTEAFF.

The CDR3, as DNA: TGTGCCAGCAGTACAATGACAGGGCAGAATGGCTACACCTTC. This sequence encodes CASSTMTGQNGYTF. The rearrangement uses TRBV6-4 and TRBJ1-2; 7 bases match TRBD1. In germline, CDR1 is MRHNA, CDR2 SNTAGT. CDR3 length: 14 amino acids. V was clipped by 5 bases and J by 6 bases; unmatched bases: 9.